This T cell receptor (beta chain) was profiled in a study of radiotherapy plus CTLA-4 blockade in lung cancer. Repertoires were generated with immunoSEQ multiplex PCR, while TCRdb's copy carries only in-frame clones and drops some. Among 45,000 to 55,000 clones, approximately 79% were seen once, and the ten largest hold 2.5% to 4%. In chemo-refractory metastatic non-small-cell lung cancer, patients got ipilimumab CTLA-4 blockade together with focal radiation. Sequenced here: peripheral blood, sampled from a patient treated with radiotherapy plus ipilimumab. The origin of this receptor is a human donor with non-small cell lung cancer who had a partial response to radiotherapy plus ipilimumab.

Here the CDR3 DNA reads TGCGCCAGCAGCTCCCCAGGGACTAGCGGGGGGACGCTCAACGAGCAGTACTTC. Its translation: CASSSPGTSGGTLNEQYF. The chain recombines TRBV5-1 with TRBJ2-7; 15 bases are a match to TRBD2. The CDR3 has 18 residues. The V gene's germline CDR1 is SGHRS and CDR2 YFSETQ. The V segment lost 3 bases and the J segment 5 bases; nucleotides outside the gene matches: 12.